This T cell receptor (beta chain) was recovered during a study of blood T cell repertoires in COVID-19. The overall study: PBMCs, B-cell-depleted T cells, or T cells provided the cDNA or gDNA that made up the material.

Germline V lookup: CDR1 DFQATT, CDR2 SNEGSKA (reference sequence). The CDR3 extends over 11 amino acids. V lost 3 bases to trimming and J lost 8 bases, with 8 bases between them. TCRdb keeps only in-frame clones here, not all; method: immunoSEQ multiplex PCR. Of 150,000 to 200,000 clones in the sample, around 76% are singletons; the top ten hold about 17%. The origin of this receptor is a woman between 45 and 60 years old with acute COVID-19. The gene calls are TRBV20-1 and TRBJ2-1, with D perhaps matching TRBD2 (5 bases). Input material: PBMCs or T cells enriched from blood (not recorded which). In nucleotides, the CDR3 is TGCAGTGCTAGTACTAGAGATGAGCAGTTCTTC. The encoded protein is CSASTRDEQFF.